This is a list of T cell receptor beta chains from one sample in a study of blood T cell repertoires in COVID-19. TCRdb's table, derived via immunoSEQ multiplex PCR, lists solely in-frame clones and lacks some. The top ten hold 6.9% of the sample, which has approximately 170,000 clones, about 85% seen once. Sample: peripheral blood. The receptors here all came from a man older than 75 with COVID-19, enrolled during active disease. CDR3s include the opening cysteine and the closing phenylalanine or tryptophan. D genes are given only for firm matches. A row's size may be missing; if present it is once, few, many or a size class.

v_call: TRBV5-1; j_call: TRBJ2-5; clone_size: NA; d_call: NA; cdr3_aa: CASSQYQETQYF; cdr3_nt: TGCGCCAGCAGCCAGTACCAAGAGACCCAGTACTTC
v_call: TRBV29-1; j_call: TRBJ2-6; clone_size: NA; d_call: NA; cdr3_aa: CSVEDRAGANVLTF; cdr3_nt: TGCAGCGTTGAAGACAGGGCTGGGGCCAACGTCCTGACTTTC
v_call: TRBV25-1; j_call: TRBJ1-2; clone_size: NA; d_call: NA; cdr3_aa: CASSDRGLSSNYGYTF; cdr3_nt: TGTGCCAGCAGTGATAGAGGATTATCTTCAAACTATGGCTACACCTTC
v_call: TRBV9; j_call: TRBJ1-4; clone_size: NA; d_call: NA; cdr3_aa: CASSLQGWANEKLFF; cdr3_nt: TGTGCCAGCAGCCTACAGGGCTGGGCTAATGAAAAACTGTTTTTT
v_call: TRBV4-2; j_call: TRBJ2-1; clone_size: NA; d_call: TRBD2; cdr3_aa: CASSQDFSGGAYNEQFF; cdr3_nt: TGTGCCAGCAGCCAAGATTTTAGCGGGGGGGCCTACAATGAGCAGTTCTTC
v_call: TRBV12-5; j_call: TRBJ1-1; clone_size: NA; d_call: NA; cdr3_aa: CASGLVPSEAFF; cdr3_nt: TGTGCTAGTGGTTTGGTCCCCTCTGAAGCTTTCTTT
v_call: TRBV19; j_call: TRBJ1-2; clone_size: once; d_call: TRBD1; cdr3_aa: CASTMTGEYRSYTF; cdr3_nt: TGTGCCAGTACCATGACAGGGGAGTATAGAAGCTACACCTTC
v_call: TRBV19; j_call: TRBJ2-5; clone_size: NA; d_call: TRBD1; cdr3_aa: CASSSRWGDRGKETQYF; cdr3_nt: TGTGCCAGTAGTTCTCGTTGGGGGGACAGGGGGAAAGAGACCCAGTACTTC
v_call: TRBV27; j_call: TRBJ2-1; clone_size: NA; d_call: TRBD2; cdr3_aa: CAAAGTTYNEQFF; cdr3_nt: TGTGCCGCTGCCGGGACTACCTACAATGAGCAGTTCTTC
v_call: TRBV24-1; j_call: TRBJ1-2; clone_size: once; d_call: NA; cdr3_aa: CATPHYYGYTF; cdr3_nt: TGTGCCACCCCCCACTACTATGGCTACACCTTC
v_call: TRBV2; j_call: TRBJ2-3; clone_size: few; d_call: NA; cdr3_aa: CASSASSGTNTQYF; cdr3_nt: TGTGCCAGCAGTGCGAGTAGCGGTACGAATACGCAGTATTTT
v_call: TRBV4-2; j_call: TRBJ2-3; clone_size: NA; d_call: NA; cdr3_aa: CASSQALGLQSTDTQYF; cdr3_nt: TGTGCCAGCAGCCAAGCCCTAGGCCTCCAAAGCACAGATACGCAGTATTTT
v_call: TRBV7-2; j_call: TRBJ2-3; clone_size: NA; d_call: TRBD2; cdr3_aa: CASSLVSGGTDTQYF; cdr3_nt: TGTGCCAGCAGCTTAGTTAGCGGGGGAACAGATACGCAGTATTTT
v_call: TRBV3-1/TRBV3-2; j_call: TRBJ2-1; clone_size: NA; d_call: TRBD2; cdr3_aa: CASSQAGGSYNEQFF; cdr3_nt: TGTGCCAGCAGCCAAGCGGGGGGCTCCTACAATGAGCAGTTCTTC
v_call: TRBV19; j_call: TRBJ1-6; clone_size: NA; d_call: TRBD1; cdr3_aa: CASSLGQGSFYNSPLHF; cdr3_nt: TGTGCCAGTAGTCTTGGACAGGGATCTTTCTATAATTCACCCCTCCACTTT
v_call: TRBV12-5; j_call: TRBJ1-3; clone_size: NA; d_call: NA; cdr3_aa: CASGLGPGGVTIYF; cdr3_nt: TGTGCTAGTGGTTTGGGGCCGGGGGGGGTAACCATATATTTT
v_call: TRBV6-2/TRBV6-3; j_call: TRBJ1-2; clone_size: once; d_call: TRBD1; cdr3_aa: CASSPSRTGLNYGYTF; cdr3_nt: TGTGCCAGCAGTCCATCTCGGACAGGGCTCAACTATGGCTACACCTTC
v_call: TRBV5-5; j_call: TRBJ1-1; clone_size: NA; d_call: NA; cdr3_aa: CASSPSGVEAFF; cdr3_nt: TGTGCCAGCAGCCCGAGCGGGGTTGAAGCTTTCTTT
v_call: TRBV6-1; j_call: TRBJ1-2; clone_size: NA; d_call: NA; cdr3_aa: CASSERVTNYGYTF; cdr3_nt: TGTGCCAGCAGTGAACGGGTTACTAACTATGGCTACACCTTC
v_call: TRBV4-2; j_call: TRBJ1-2; clone_size: NA; d_call: TRBD1; cdr3_aa: CASSQETGVYGYTF; cdr3_nt: TGTGCCAGCAGCCAGGAGACAGGGGTCTATGGCTACACCTTC
v_call: TRBV6-5; j_call: TRBJ2-2; clone_size: NA; d_call: NA; cdr3_aa: CASSPGGSGELFF; cdr3_nt: TGTGCCAGCAGTCCCGGGGGTTCCGGGGAGCTGTTTTTT
v_call: TRBV3-1/TRBV3-2; j_call: TRBJ2-2; clone_size: NA; d_call: TRBD1; cdr3_aa: CASSQGTGMNTGELFF; cdr3_nt: TGTGCCAGCAGCCAAGGGACAGGGATGAACACCGGGGAGCTGTTTTTT
v_call: TRBV27; j_call: TRBJ1-1; clone_size: NA; d_call: TRBD1; cdr3_aa: CASSLLGGRRGHTEAFF; cdr3_nt: TGTGCCAGCAGTCTCCTGGGGGGGCGCAGGGGGCACACTGAAGCTTTCTTT
v_call: TRBV4-1; j_call: TRBJ1-2; clone_size: once; d_call: TRBD1; cdr3_aa: CASSRDRAERIGGYTF; cdr3_nt: TGCGCCAGCAGCCGGGACAGAGCCGAGAGGATTGGGGGCTACACCTTC
v_call: TRBV18; j_call: TRBJ1-1; clone_size: NA; d_call: NA; cdr3_aa: CASSPSQGRANTEAFF; cdr3_nt: TGTGCCAGCTCACCATCGCAGGGAAGGGCGAACACTGAAGCTTTCTTT
v_call: TRBV6-5; j_call: TRBJ2-7; clone_size: NA; d_call: TRBD1; cdr3_aa: CASSRDRVAYEQYF; cdr3_nt: TGTGCCAGCAGCCGCGACAGGGTTGCCTACGAGCAGTACTTC
v_call: TRBV7-9; j_call: TRBJ2-5; clone_size: NA; d_call: TRBD1; cdr3_aa: CASSPGTGGETQYF; cdr3_nt: TGTGCCAGCAGCCCCGGGACAGGGGGAGAGACCCAGTACTTC
v_call: TRBV27; j_call: TRBJ2-7; clone_size: NA; d_call: TRBD1; cdr3_aa: CASSRGPGQGISEQYF; cdr3_nt: TGTGCCAGCAGTCGGGGGCCGGGACAGGGGATCTCCGAGCAGTACTTC
v_call: TRBV29-1; j_call: TRBJ2-5; clone_size: NA; d_call: NA; cdr3_aa: CSVGQRETQYF; cdr3_nt: TGCAGCGTTGGACAGCGAGAGACCCAGTACTTC
v_call: TRBV19; j_call: TRBJ1-5; clone_size: few; d_call: TRBD1; cdr3_aa: CASSVSDRSNQPQHF; cdr3_nt: TGTGCCAGTAGTGTATCGGACAGGTCCAATCAGCCCCAGCATTTT
v_call: TRBV5-1; j_call: TRBJ2-3; clone_size: NA; d_call: NA; cdr3_aa: CASSFRDTQYF; cdr3_nt: TGCGCCAGCAGCTTCAGAGATACGCAGTATTTT
v_call: TRBV4-1; j_call: TRBJ2-1; clone_size: NA; d_call: NA; cdr3_aa: CASSQANEGLLNEQFF; cdr3_nt: TGCGCCAGCAGCCAAGCCAATGAGGGACTCCTTAATGAGCAGTTCTTC
v_call: TRBV6-2/TRBV6-3; j_call: TRBJ2-7; clone_size: few; d_call: NA; cdr3_aa: CASSSSTYEQYF; cdr3_nt: TGTGCCAGCAGTTCCAGTACCTACGAGCAGTACTTC
v_call: TRBV5-1; j_call: TRBJ1-1; clone_size: NA; d_call: NA; cdr3_aa: CASSLEGTKNTEAFF; cdr3_nt: TGCGCCAGCAGCTTGGAGGGGACAAAGAACACTGAAGCTTTCTTT
v_call: TRBV3-1/TRBV3-2; j_call: TRBJ2-1; clone_size: NA; d_call: TRBD2; cdr3_aa: CASSQDSSRLDSSGRSSYNEQFF; cdr3_nt: TGTGCCAGCAGCCAAGATTCGTCTCGATTGGATTCTAGCGGGAGGAGCTCCTACAATGAGCAGTTCTTC
v_call: TRBV28; j_call: TRBJ2-7; clone_size: NA; d_call: NA; cdr3_aa: CASSGAGLSYEQYF; cdr3_nt: TGTGCCAGCAGTGGCGCAGGGCTTTCCTACGAGCAGTACTTC
v_call: TRBV6-2/TRBV6-3; j_call: TRBJ2-1; clone_size: NA; d_call: TRBD2; cdr3_aa: CASSTSGATNNEQFF; cdr3_nt: TGTGCCAGCAGTACTAGCGGGGCGACAAACAATGAGCAGTTCTTC
v_call: TRBV3-1/TRBV3-2; j_call: TRBJ1-1; clone_size: NA; d_call: NA; cdr3_aa: CASSHLNTEAFF; cdr3_nt: TGTGCCAGCAGCCATCTAAACACTGAAGCTTTCTTT
v_call: TRBV5-6; j_call: TRBJ1-5; clone_size: NA; d_call: TRBD1; cdr3_aa: CASSSTRDRGVVVNQPQHF; cdr3_nt: TGTGCCAGCAGCTCGACCCGGGACAGGGGAGTTGTGGTCAATCAGCCCCAGCATTTT
v_call: TRBV7-2; j_call: TRBJ1-2; clone_size: once; d_call: TRBD1; cdr3_aa: CASSPGQLGWGYTF; cdr3_nt: TGTGCCAGCAGCCCGGGACAGTTAGGATGGGGCTACACCTTC
v_call: TRBV12-5; j_call: TRBJ2-3; clone_size: NA; d_call: NA; cdr3_aa: CASARDIGPSTDTQYF; cdr3_nt: TGTGCTAGTGCCCGGGACATCGGCCCTAGCACAGATACGCAGTATTTT
v_call: TRBV18; j_call: TRBJ1-1; clone_size: NA; d_call: NA; cdr3_aa: CASSPQLNTEAFF; cdr3_nt: TGTGCCAGCTCACCACAGCTGAACACTGAAGCTTTCTTT
v_call: TRBV4-1; j_call: TRBJ2-6; clone_size: few; d_call: NA; cdr3_aa: CASSQDSWGRGANVLTF; cdr3_nt: TGCGCCAGCAGCCAAGATAGTTGGGGGCGTGGGGCCAACGTCCTGACTTTC
v_call: TRBV5-4; j_call: TRBJ2-1; clone_size: NA; d_call: TRBD2; cdr3_aa: CASSSAGATYNEQFF; cdr3_nt: TGTGCCAGCAGTTCAGCGGGGGCAACCTACAATGAGCAGTTCTTC
v_call: TRBV5-1; j_call: TRBJ1-1; clone_size: NA; d_call: NA; cdr3_aa: CASSLEGEGTEAFF; cdr3_nt: TGCGCCAGCAGCTTGGAAGGGGAAGGCACTGAAGCTTTCTTT
v_call: TRBV19; j_call: TRBJ2-1; clone_size: NA; d_call: TRBD2; cdr3_aa: CASSHTSGGRPYNEQFF; cdr3_nt: TGTGCCAGTAGTCACACTAGCGGGGGCCGACCCTACAATGAGCAGTTCTTC
v_call: TRBV19; j_call: TRBJ2-6; clone_size: NA; d_call: NA; cdr3_aa: CASSFRSQGRMSGANVLTF; cdr3_nt: TGTGCCAGTAGCTTCAGGAGTCAGGGTAGAATGTCTGGGGCCAACGTCCTGACTTTC
v_call: TRBV7-8; j_call: TRBJ2-3; clone_size: once; d_call: NA; cdr3_aa: CASSRSFTDTQYF; cdr3_nt: TGTGCCAGCAGCCGTTCGTTTACAGATACGCAGTATTTT
v_call: TRBV7-9; j_call: TRBJ2-7; clone_size: once; d_call: NA; cdr3_aa: CASSSGVDVGEQYF; cdr3_nt: TGTGCCAGCAGTTCAGGGGTTGACGTGGGCGAGCAGTACTTC
v_call: TRBV19; j_call: TRBJ1-2; clone_size: once; d_call: TRBD1; cdr3_aa: CASSVATGTEGYTF; cdr3_nt: TGTGCCAGTAGCGTCGCTACCGGGACAGAAGGCTACACCTTC
v_call: TRBV19; j_call: TRBJ1-6; clone_size: NA; d_call: TRBD1; cdr3_aa: CASSPRMTGDNSPLHF; cdr3_nt: TGTGCCAGTAGTCCTAGGATGACAGGGGACAATTCACCCCTCCACTTT
v_call: TRBV7-2; j_call: TRBJ1-5; clone_size: NA; d_call: NA; cdr3_aa: CASSLSNNQPQHF; cdr3_nt: TGTGCCAGCAGCTTATCTAACAATCAGCCCCAGCATTTT
v_call: TRBV4-2; j_call: TRBJ2-7; clone_size: NA; d_call: NA; cdr3_aa: CASSQETGNEQYF; cdr3_nt: TGTGCCAGCAGCCAAGAAACGGGAAACGAGCAGTACTTC
v_call: TRBV6-5; j_call: TRBJ2-4; clone_size: NA; d_call: TRBD1; cdr3_aa: CASRDRGLAKNIQYF; cdr3_nt: TGTGCCAGCCGGGACAGGGGGCTAGCCAAAAACATTCAGTACTTC
v_call: TRBV5-4; j_call: TRBJ2-7; clone_size: NA; d_call: NA; cdr3_aa: CASSSPGQPLEQYF; cdr3_nt: TGTGCCAGCAGTTCCCCCGGACAGCCCCTCGAGCAGTACTTC
v_call: TRBV3-1/TRBV3-2; j_call: TRBJ1-3; clone_size: NA; d_call: NA; cdr3_aa: CASSQSPGPSGNTIYF; cdr3_nt: TGTGCCAGCAGCCAATCACCAGGGCCCTCTGGAAACACCATATATTTT
v_call: TRBV7-3; j_call: TRBJ1-1; clone_size: once; d_call: NA; cdr3_aa: CASSPRGRDTEAFF; cdr3_nt: TGTGCCAGCAGCCCCCGAGGGCGGGACACTGAAGCTTTCTTT
v_call: TRBV18; j_call: TRBJ1-2; clone_size: NA; d_call: NA; cdr3_aa: CASSPPGGAYGYTF; cdr3_nt: TGTGCCAGCTCACCACCCGGGGGGGCCTATGGCTACACCTTC
v_call: TRBV3-1/TRBV3-2; j_call: TRBJ1-1; clone_size: NA; d_call: TRBD1; cdr3_aa: CASSAQGGTEAFF; cdr3_nt: TGTGCCAGCAGCGCACAGGGGGGCACTGAAGCTTTCTTT
v_call: TRBV5-4; j_call: TRBJ2-1; clone_size: NA; d_call: NA; cdr3_aa: CASSLWAASSYNEQFF; cdr3_nt: TGTGCCAGCAGCTTGTGGGCCGCGAGCTCCTACAATGAGCAGTTCTTC